Listed below are T cell receptor beta chains from one sample, sequenced in a study of shared clonotypes between healthy human individuals. The method was immunoSEQ multiplex PCR; TCRdb's version includes in-frame clones alone and lacks a portion of them. The table records about 520,000 clones, 70% to 80% of them present only once. The material sequenced was PBMCs. The receptors stem from a woman between 40 and 55 years old in good health. Some clones in this sample may be carry-over from other donors' samples. Each CDR3 is given with its conserved first and last residue. The order of the fields is J gene, clone size, V gene, D gene, CDR3 protein, CDR3 DNA. The D gene is left open where the match is weak. Expanded clones get a size class; other rows say once, few or many, or leave the size out.

>TRBJ1-5|few|TRBV19|.
CASSIRGGPDQPQHF
TGTGCCAGTAGTATAAGGGGGGGTCCGGATCAGCCCCAGCATTTT
>TRBJ2-3|.|TRBV5-1|.
CASSSGGGSGTDTQYF
TGCGCCAGCAGCTCCGGGGGTGGGAGCGGCACAGATACGCAGTATTTT
>TRBJ2-7|.|TRBV6-5|.
CASSSFRTSYEQYF
TGTGCCAGCAGTTCGTTCAGGACCTCCTACGAGCAGTACTTC
>TRBJ2-2|.|TRBV15|.
CATSRDRVGASNTGELFF
TGTGCCACCAGCAGAGATCGGGTGGGGGCATCGAACACCGGGGAGCTGTTTTTT
>TRBJ1-1|.|TRBV30|.
CAWSVTHTEAFF
TGTGCCTGGAGTGTAACTCACACTGAAGCTTTCTTT
>TRBJ1-1|.|TRBV28|.
CASSPPSGSYTEAFF
TGTGCCAGCAGTCCACCTTCGGGTTCCTACACTGAAGCTTTCTTT
>TRBJ1-1|.|TRBV7-2|.
CASSLELNTEAFF
TGTGCCAGCAGCTTAGAGCTGAACACTGAAGCTTTCTTT
>TRBJ1-6|.|TRBV30|.
CARQTASWDSPLHF
TGTGCTCGCCAGACAGCTTCTTGGGATTCACCCCTCCACTTT
>TRBJ1-2|.|TRBV5-6|TRBD1
CASSFPTGAEYIF
TGTGCCAGCAGCTTTCCGACAGGGGCAGAGTACATCTTC
>TRBJ2-7|many|TRBV10-3|.
CASRDGDGEQYF
TGTGCCAGCCGGGACGGGGATGGGGAGCAGTACTTC
>TRBJ1-1|.|TRBV9|.
CASSPRPHTEAFF
TGTGCCAGCAGCCCCCGGCCTCACACTGAAGCTTTCTTT
>TRBJ1-2|few|TRBV7-2|.
CASSLGATQLYGYTF
TGTGCCAGCAGCTTGGGGGCTACTCAGCTTTATGGCTACACCTTC
>TRBJ2-7|.|TRBV28|.
CASSSPGTFVEQYF
TGTGCCAGCAGTTCTCCGGGGACTTTCGTCGAGCAGTACTTC
>TRBJ2-3|.|TRBV10-3|TRBD2
CAISEGTSGDTQYF
TGTGCCATCAGTGAGGGGACTAGCGGAGATACGCAGTATTTT
>TRBJ2-5|.|TRBV6-6|.
CASSYAGQETQYF
TGTGCCAGCAGTTACGCAGGACAAGAGACCCAGTACTTC
>TRBJ2-1|.|TRBV14|.
CASSQSRHNEQFF
TGTGCCAGCAGCCAAAGCAGACACAATGAGCAGTTCTTC
>TRBJ1-2|.|TRBV7-9|.
CASSLALVNYGYTF
TGTGCCAGCAGCTTAGCGTTGGTTAACTATGGCTACACCTTC
>TRBJ1-1|.|TRBV30|.
CAWSVRGEAFF
TGTGCCTGGAGTGTACGGGGTGAAGCTTTCTTT
>TRBJ2-6|.|TRBV7-2|.
CASSLVGAGSGANVLTF
TGTGCCAGCAGCTTAGTAGGGGCCGGCTCTGGGGCCAACGTCCTGACTTTC
>TRBJ2-1|once|TRBV5-4|TRBD1
CASSLGTGSYNEQFF
TGTGCCAGCAGCTTAGGGACAGGGTCATACAATGAGCAGTTCTTC
>TRBJ2-3|.|TRBV28|TRBD2
CASSPSTAGGADTQYF
TGTGCCAGCAGCCCCTCGACGGCGGGAGGCGCAGATACGCAGTATTTT
>TRBJ2-5|.|TRBV2|.
CASSEDGEAQTQYF
TGTGCCAGCAGTGAAGACGGGGAGGCCCAGACCCAGTACTTC
>TRBJ2-3|once|TRBV6-6|.
CASSYVASDTQYF
TGTGCCAGCAGTTACGTGGCGTCAGATACGCAGTATTTT
>TRBJ2-3|.|TRBV18|TRBD1
CASSPGTGGTAYTQYF
TGTGCCAGCTCACCCGGGACAGGGGGAACGGCGTATACGCAGTATTTT
>TRBJ2-3|.|TRBV18|TRBD2
CASSSGASGITDTQYF
TGTGCCAGCTCTTCGGGGGCTAGCGGGATCACAGATACGCAGTATTTT
>TRBJ2-7|.|TRBV28|TRBD2
CASRGTSGSYEQYF
TGTGCCAGCAGGGGGACTAGCGGGTCCTACGAGCAGTACTTC
>TRBJ2-7|.|TRBV30|TRBD2
CAWSVSGRALFYSYEQYF
TGTGCCTGGAGTGTATCCGGGAGGGCATTATTTTATAGCTACGAGCAGTACTTC
>TRBJ1-3|.|TRBV5-1|.
CASSPGTSSGNTIYF
TGCGCCAGCAGCCCCGGGACGAGCTCTGGAAACACCATATATTTT
>TRBJ1-2|few|TRBV4-1|.
CASSQDGVYGYTF
TGCGCCAGCAGCCAAGATGGGGTTTATGGCTACACCTTC